This TCR beta chain emerged from a study of monozygotic twins with inflammatory bowel disease. Germline CDR1 and CDR2: ENHRY and SYGVKD. CDR3 length equals 15 residues. Each CDR3 protein gets one entry in TCRdb, which reprocessed the 5' RACE reads and gives no DNA. This sample contains fewer than 550,000 distinct CDR3 sequences. Blood samples measuring roughly 2.3 ml were taken per donor. Study outcomes and limitations: IBD patients, compared with healthy twins, shared fewer clonotypes with others (especially with disease activity). Compared with healthy co-twins, IBD patients showed reduced TCRbeta repertoire diversity by inverse Simpson.

With respect to this clonotype: Its specificity is unknown.

Sequencing was carried out using blood. The receptor comes from a human donor with ulcerative colitis or Crohn's disease, or a healthy co-twin of an affected twin (not recorded which). The rearrangement joins TRBV10-3 to TRBJ2-1; TCRdb's D call of TRBD1 is untestable without DNA. The CDR3 sequence is CAISEIPGSYNEQFF.